This record looks at one TCR beta chain sequence and its context. This record belongs to a study of blood T cell repertoires in COVID-19. At the level of the study: PBMCs, B-cell-depleted T cells, or T cells were the source of the cDNA or gDNA that made up the material.

TCRdb's copy holds only in-frame clones and misses some; the assay was immunoSEQ multiplex PCR. Here the sample spans approximately 210,000 clones, roughly 94% being singletons. The CDR3 is 15 amino acids. Trimming took 5 bases from V and 5 from J; bases not matched to a gene: 10. CDR1 and CDR2 (germline): MNHNY, SVGAGI (reference sequence). Followed longitudinally, the Seattle patients had been enrolled during active infection. The gene calls are TRBV6-6 and TRBJ2-7, with 9 bases matching TRBD1. The TCR originated in a man aged 30 to 45 with COVID-19, enrolled during active disease. The source material was peripheral blood. CDR3 sequence (DNA): TGTGCCAGCAGTAACACACAGGGGGCGAGGGACGAGCAGTACTTC. Protein product: CASSNTQGARDEQYF.